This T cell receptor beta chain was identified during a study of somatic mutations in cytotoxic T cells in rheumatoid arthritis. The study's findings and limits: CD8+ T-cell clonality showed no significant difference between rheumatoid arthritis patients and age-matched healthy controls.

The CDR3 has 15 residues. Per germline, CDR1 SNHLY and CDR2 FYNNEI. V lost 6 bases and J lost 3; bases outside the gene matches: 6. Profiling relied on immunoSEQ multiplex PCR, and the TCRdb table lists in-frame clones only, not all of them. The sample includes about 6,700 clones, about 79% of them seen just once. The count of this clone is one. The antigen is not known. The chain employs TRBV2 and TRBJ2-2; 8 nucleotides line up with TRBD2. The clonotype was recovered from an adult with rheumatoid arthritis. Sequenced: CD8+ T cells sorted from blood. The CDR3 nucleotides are TGTGCCAGCAGGGGAGCGGGGGCCTACACCGGGGAGCTGTTTTTT. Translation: CASRGAGAYTGELFF.